This T cell receptor beta chain was sequenced during a study of metastatic and nonmetastatic thyroid tumors. Study information: Across blood and tumor or nodule tissue, repertoires from malignant and benign thyroid patients were compared with one another.

Treatment of any kind had been given to no patient before thyroid surgery. From germline, CDR1 is SGHVS and CDR2 FQNEAQ. This CDR3 contains 15 residues. V lost 1 base and J lost 5; bases outside the gene matches: 3. The sample holds many counts of this clone. Original data processing: Using the CDR3 differences seen across clinicopathological groups, the authors built a distant-metastasis classifier for papillary thyroid cancer, which was meant to discriminate distant-metastatic patients. TCRdb recomputed clones from the PCR reads via MiXCR. For this entry, the V and J calls and clone size follow TCRdb and not the study's own pipeline. The profile shows more than 20,000 clones, around 21% of them singletons.

Material: blood. This clonotype was obtained from a female donor with papillary thyroid cancer or a benign thyroid nodule (not recorded which). Some clones in this sample may be carry-over from other donors' samples. The chain is built from TRBV7-8 and TRBJ2-5; 11 nucleotides match TRBD2. In DNA form, the CDR3 reads TGTGCCAGCAGCTTAGGGTCTAGCGGGGGGGAGACCCAGTACTTC. Translating it yields CASSLGSSGGETQYF.